Listed below are T cell receptor beta chains from one sample, sequenced in a study of CD8+ T cells in alopecia areata. The protocol was immunoSEQ multiplex PCR, while the TCRdb copy is restricted to in-frame clones and leaves out a portion. The sample consists of fewer than 250,000 clones, 50% to 75% of them appearing once. This specimen was CD4+ T cells sorted from blood, taken at week 4, from a patient treated with tofacitinib. The receptors shown here come from a human donor with alopecia areata. CDR3s include the opening cysteine and the closing phenylalanine or tryptophan. Each record gives: CDR3 protein, CDR3 DNA, D gene, V gene, clone size, J gene. D genes are given only for firm matches. Not all rows give a size; the values are once, few, many and, for expanded clones, a class.

CASSYSLQGEWGYTF TGTGCCAGCAGTTACTCACTACAGGGGGAGTGGGGCTACACCTTC TRBD1 TRBV6-5 - TRBJ1-2
CASSLRDSCFSFLYEQYF TGCGCCAGCAGCCTACGGGACAGCTGTTTTTCCTTCCTGTACGAGCAGTACTTC TRBD1 TRBV4-3 - TRBJ2-7
CASSFLLAGEKREQYF TGTGCCAGCAGTTTTCTATTAGCGGGGGAGAAGAGAGAGCAGTACTTC TRBD2 TRBV27 - TRBJ2-7
CAWTRPQGAGGYTF TGTGCCTGGACCCGACCCCAGGGGGCGGGCGGCTACACCTTC TRBD1 TRBV30 - TRBJ1-2
CASSPQMGDRQETQYF TGTGCCAGCAGCCCCCAAATGGGGGACAGACAAGAGACCCAGTACTTC TRBD1 TRBV7-2 - TRBJ2-5
CASSYYERRTQYF TGTGCCAGCAGTTACTATGAGCGTCGCACGCAGTATTTT - TRBV6-5 - TRBJ2-3
CAISDRPAGETQYF TGTGCCATCAGTGACCGTCCGGCTGGGGAGACCCAGTACTTC - TRBV10-3 - TRBJ2-5
CASSPTLDRTMGKLFF TGTGCCAGCAGCCCTACCCTTGACAGGACAATGGGAAAACTGTTTTTT - TRBV4-2 - TRBJ1-4
CATLPGHSNYEQYF TGCGCCACCCTCCCGGGACATTCAAACTACGAGCAGTACTTC - TRBV10-2 - TRBJ2-7
CASSAWGYEQYF TGTGCCAGCAGCGCCTGGGGTTACGAGCAGTACTTC - TRBV5-6 few TRBJ2-7
CASSPGQGSNQPQHF TGTGCCAGCAGTCCTGGACAGGGAAGCAATCAGCCCCAGCATTTT TRBD1 TRBV27 few TRBJ1-5
CASSSVGGTNEQFF TGTGCCAGCAGCTCCGTCGGGGGAACAAATGAGCAGTTCTTC - TRBV7-2 once TRBJ2-1
CASSLAGESYNEQFF TGTGCCAGCAGCCTAGCGGGGGAGTCCTACAATGAGCAGTTCTTC TRBD2 TRBV7-8 - TRBJ2-1
CASSSHKTQFF TGTGCCAGCAGCTCCCACAAAACGCAGTTCTTC - TRBV7-6 once TRBJ2-1
CASSLESSYEQYF TGTGCCAGCAGCTTAGAAAGCTCCTACGAGCAGTACTTC - TRBV7-9 - TRBJ2-7
CAWRQYNEQFF TGTGCCTGGAGGCAATACAATGAGCAGTTCTTC - TRBV30 - TRBJ2-1
CASSYGGTLGNQPQHF TGTGCCAGCAGCTACGGAGGGACCCTGGGCAATCAGCCCCAGCATTTT - TRBV5-6 - TRBJ1-5
CASSAGTGINEQFF TGTGCCAGCTCCGCCGGGACAGGGATAAATGAGCAGTTCTTC - TRBV21-1 few TRBJ2-1
CASSLWGTETEAFF TGTGCCAGCAGCTTATGGGGGACGGAGACTGAAGCTTTCTTT - TRBV11-1 once TRBJ1-1
CASSIRGSPLHF TGTGCCAGCAGCATCAGGGGTTCACCCCTCCACTTT - TRBV5-6 - TRBJ1-6
CASSESLGTEAFF TGTGCCAGCAGTGAATCACTGGGGACTGAAGCTTTCTTT - TRBV2 - TRBJ1-1
CSVGRDFEQFF TGCAGCGTCGGCCGGGACTTCGAGCAGTTCTTC - TRBV29-1 once TRBJ2-1
CAWSGVYGDTQYF TGTGCCTGGAGCGGAGTGTACGGGGATACGCAGTATTTT - TRBV30 few TRBJ2-3
CASSIGTSGGDEQYF TGTGCCAGTAGTATAGGGACTAGCGGGGGCGACGAGCAGTACTTC TRBD2 TRBV19 - TRBJ2-7
CASSPGQVNSPLHF TGTGCCAGCAGCCCCGGACAGGTTAATTCACCCCTCCACTTT TRBD1 TRBV7-3 once TRBJ1-6
CSVEEGRDSDEQYF TGCAGCGTTGAAGAGGGCAGGGATTCCGACGAGCAGTACTTC - TRBV29-1 - TRBJ2-7
CASSPTGDNEKLFF TGTGCCAGCAGCCCGACAGGGGATAATGAAAAACTGTTTTTT TRBD1 TRBV5-5 - TRBJ1-4
CASSYRENQPQHF TGTGCCAGCAGTTACAGGGAAAATCAGCCCCAGCATTTT - TRBV6-5 - TRBJ1-5
CASSLGGGLRNEQFF TGTGCCAGCAGCTTAGGGGGAGGGTTAAGGAATGAGCAGTTCTTC TRBD2 TRBV7-2 - TRBJ2-1
CASSQSDRLLEAFF TGCGCCAGCAGTCAATCGGACAGGCTTCTTGAAGCTTTCTTT TRBD1 TRBV23-1 - TRBJ1-1
CAVKDSNTGELFF TGTGCGGTAAAGGACTCTAACACCGGGGAGCTGTTTTTT - TRBV6-1 once TRBJ2-2
CASSPSQDSPTQYF TGTGCCAGCAGCCCAAGTCAGGATAGCCCCACGCAGTATTTT - TRBV7-9 - TRBJ2-3
CASSLRQPGSYEQYF TGCGCCAGCAGCTTGAGACAGCCCGGGAGCTACGAGCAGTACTTC - TRBV5-1 - TRBJ2-7
CSAKDTGELFF TGCAGTGCTAAGGACACCGGGGAGCTGTTTTTT - TRBV20-1 - TRBJ2-2
CASNRQADQETQYF TGTGCCAGCAACCGACAGGCGGATCAAGAGACCCAGTACTTC - TRBV6-4 few TRBJ2-5
CASTPGKGQGAPGEQYF TGTGCCAGCACCCCGGGGAAGGGACAGGGGGCTCCGGGCGAGCAGTACTTC TRBD1 TRBV4-2 few TRBJ2-7
CAISESGVETQYF TGTGCCATCAGTGAGTCCGGGGTGGAGACCCAGTACTTC - TRBV10-3 - TRBJ2-5
CSPQGNTEAFF TGCAGTCCACAGGGGAACACTGAAGCTTTCTTT - TRBV20-1 - TRBJ1-1
CASSFRGGQPQHF TGTGCCAGCAGTTTCCGGGGTGGACAGCCCCAGCATTTT - TRBV27 once TRBJ1-5
CASSTGQMVAYEQYF TGCGCCAGCAGCACAGGACAGATGGTCGCCTACGAGCAGTACTTC - TRBV5-1 few TRBJ2-7
CSVVDRFYEQYF TGCAGCGTTGTGGACCGATTCTACGAGCAGTACTTC - TRBV29-1 few TRBJ2-7